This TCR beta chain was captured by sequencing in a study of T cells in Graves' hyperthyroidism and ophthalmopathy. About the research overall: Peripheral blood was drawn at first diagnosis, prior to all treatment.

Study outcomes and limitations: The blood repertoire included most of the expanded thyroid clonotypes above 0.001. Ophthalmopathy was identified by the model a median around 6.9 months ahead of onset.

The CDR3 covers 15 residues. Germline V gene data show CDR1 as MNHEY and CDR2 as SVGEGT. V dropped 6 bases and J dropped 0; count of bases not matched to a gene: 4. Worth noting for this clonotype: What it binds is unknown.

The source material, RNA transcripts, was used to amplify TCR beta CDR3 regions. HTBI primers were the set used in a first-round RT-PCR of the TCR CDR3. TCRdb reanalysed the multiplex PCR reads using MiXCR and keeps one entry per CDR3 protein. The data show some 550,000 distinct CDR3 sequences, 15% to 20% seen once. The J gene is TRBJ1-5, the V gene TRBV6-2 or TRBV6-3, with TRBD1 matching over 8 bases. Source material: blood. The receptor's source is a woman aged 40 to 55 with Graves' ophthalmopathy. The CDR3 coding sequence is TGTGCCAGCAGCTTCGGGACAGGTAGCAATCAGCCCCAGCATTTT. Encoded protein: CASSFGTGSNQPQHF.